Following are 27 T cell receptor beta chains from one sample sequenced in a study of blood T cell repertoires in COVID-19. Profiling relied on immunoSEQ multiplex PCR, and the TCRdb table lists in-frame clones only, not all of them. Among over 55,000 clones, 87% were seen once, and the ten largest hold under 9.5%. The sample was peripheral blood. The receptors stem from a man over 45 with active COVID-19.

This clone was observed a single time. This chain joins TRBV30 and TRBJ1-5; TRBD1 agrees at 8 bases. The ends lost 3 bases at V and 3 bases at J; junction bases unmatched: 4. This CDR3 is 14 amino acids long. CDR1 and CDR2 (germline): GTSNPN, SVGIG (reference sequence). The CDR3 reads CAWRDRALNQPQHF. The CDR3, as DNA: TGTGCCTGGAGGGACAGGGCCCTCAATCAGCCCCAGCATTTT.

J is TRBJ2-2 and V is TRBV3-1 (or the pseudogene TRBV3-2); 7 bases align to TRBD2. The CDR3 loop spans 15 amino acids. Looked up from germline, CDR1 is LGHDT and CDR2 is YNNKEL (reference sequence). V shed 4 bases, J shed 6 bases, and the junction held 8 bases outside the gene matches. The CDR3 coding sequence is TGTGCCAGCAGCCCCTGGACTAGTTGGGCCGGGGAGCTGTTTTTT. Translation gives CASSPWTSWAGELFF.

CDR3 protein: CASSLAETYGYTF. Written as DNA, the CDR3 is TGTGCCAGCAGTTTAGCAGAAACCTATGGCTACACCTTC. The rearrangement uses TRBV28 and TRBJ1-2; D uncertain. The CDR3 contains 13 residues. The germline CDR1 and CDR2 sequences are MDHEN and SYDVKM. V was cut by 2 bases and J by 4 bases, with 8 bases left in between.

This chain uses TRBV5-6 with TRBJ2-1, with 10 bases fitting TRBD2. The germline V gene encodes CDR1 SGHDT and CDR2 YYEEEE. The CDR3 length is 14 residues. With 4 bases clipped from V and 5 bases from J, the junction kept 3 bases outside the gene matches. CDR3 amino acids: CASSPGLADNEQFF. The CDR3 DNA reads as TGTGCCAGCAGCCCAGGACTAGCGGACAATGAGCAGTTCTTC.

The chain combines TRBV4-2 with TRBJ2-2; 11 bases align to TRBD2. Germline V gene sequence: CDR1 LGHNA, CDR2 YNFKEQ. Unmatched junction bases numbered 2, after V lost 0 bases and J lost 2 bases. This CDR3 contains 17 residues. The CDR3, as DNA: TGTGCCAGCAGCCAAGAGGGACTAGCGGATAACACCGGGGAGCTGTTTTTT. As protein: CASSQEGLADNTGELFF.

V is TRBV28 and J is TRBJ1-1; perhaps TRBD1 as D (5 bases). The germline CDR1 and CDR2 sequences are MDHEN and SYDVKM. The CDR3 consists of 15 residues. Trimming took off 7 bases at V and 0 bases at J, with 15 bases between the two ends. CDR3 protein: CASTKWGEVNTEAFF. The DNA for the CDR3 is TGTGCCAGCACCAAATGGGGGGAAGTGAACACTGAAGCTTTCTTT. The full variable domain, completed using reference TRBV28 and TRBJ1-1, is DVKVTQSSRYLVKRTGEKVFLECVQDMDHENMFWYRQDPGLGLRLIYFSYDVKMKEKGDIPEGYSVSREKKERFSLILESASTNQTSMYLCASTKWGEVNTEAFFGQGTRLTVV.

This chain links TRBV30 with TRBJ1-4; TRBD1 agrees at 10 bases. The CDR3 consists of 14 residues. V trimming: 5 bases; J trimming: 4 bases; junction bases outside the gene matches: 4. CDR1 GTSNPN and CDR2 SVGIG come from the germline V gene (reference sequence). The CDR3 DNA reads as TGTGCCTGGGACAGGGGGCAATATAATGAAAAACTGTTTTTT. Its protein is CAWDRGQYNEKLFF.

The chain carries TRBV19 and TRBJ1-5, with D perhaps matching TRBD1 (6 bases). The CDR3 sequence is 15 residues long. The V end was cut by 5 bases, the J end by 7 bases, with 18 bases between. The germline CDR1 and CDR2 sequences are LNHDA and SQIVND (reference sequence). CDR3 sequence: CASSATPTGLQPQHF. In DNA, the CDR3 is TGTGCCAGTAGTGCGACACCAACAGGGCTACAGCCCCAGCATTTT.

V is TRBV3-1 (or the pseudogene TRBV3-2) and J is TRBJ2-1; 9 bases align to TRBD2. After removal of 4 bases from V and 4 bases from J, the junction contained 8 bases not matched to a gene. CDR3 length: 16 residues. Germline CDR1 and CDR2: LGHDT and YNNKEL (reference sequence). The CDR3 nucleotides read TGTGCCAGCAGCCCGAGTGGCGGGAGGGCTTACAATGAGCAGTTCTTC. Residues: CASSPSGGRAYNEQFF.

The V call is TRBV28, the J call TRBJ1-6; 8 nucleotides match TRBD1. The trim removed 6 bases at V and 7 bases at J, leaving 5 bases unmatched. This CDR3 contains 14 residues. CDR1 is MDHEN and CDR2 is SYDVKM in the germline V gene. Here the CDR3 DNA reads TGTGCCAGCAGGATTGACAGGGGAAATTCACCCCTCCACTTT. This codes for CASRIDRGNSPLHF. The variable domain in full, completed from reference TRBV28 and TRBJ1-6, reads DVKVTQSSRYLVKRTGEKVFLECVQDMDHENMFWYRQDPGLGLRLIYFSYDVKMKEKGDIPEGYSVSREKKERFSLILESASTNQTSMYLCASRIDRGNSPLHFGNGTRLTVT.

The CDR3 DNA is TGTGCCAGCAGTTGGGACAGGGGTAATGAAAAACTGTTTTTT. Translated: CASSWDRGNEKLFF. The chain uses TRBV2 and TRBJ1-4, with TRBD1 matching 10 bases. The CDR3 has 14 amino acids. The germline V gene encodes CDR1 SNHLY and CDR2 FYNNEI. With 5 bases clipped from V and 4 bases from J, the junction kept 1 base outside the gene matches.

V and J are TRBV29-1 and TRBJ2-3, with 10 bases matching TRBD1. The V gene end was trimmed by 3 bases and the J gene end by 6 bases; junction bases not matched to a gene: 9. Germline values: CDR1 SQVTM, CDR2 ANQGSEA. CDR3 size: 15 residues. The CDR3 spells CSVDGSGQGTDTQYF. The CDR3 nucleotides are TGCAGCGTTGACGGCTCGGGACAGGGGACGGATACGCAGTATTTT.

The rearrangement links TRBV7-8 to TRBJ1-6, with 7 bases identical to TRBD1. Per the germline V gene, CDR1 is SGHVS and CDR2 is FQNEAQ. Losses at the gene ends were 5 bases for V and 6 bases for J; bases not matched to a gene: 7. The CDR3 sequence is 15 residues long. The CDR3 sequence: CASSQETGINSPLHF. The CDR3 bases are TGTGCCAGCAGCCAGGAGACAGGGATTAATTCACCCCTCCACTTT.

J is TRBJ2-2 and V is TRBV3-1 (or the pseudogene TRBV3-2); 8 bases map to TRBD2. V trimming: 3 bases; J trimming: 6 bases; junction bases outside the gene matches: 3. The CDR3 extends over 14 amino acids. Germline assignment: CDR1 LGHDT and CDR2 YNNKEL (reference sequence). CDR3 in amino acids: CASSHRGGAGELFF. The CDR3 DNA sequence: TGTGCCAGCAGCCACCGGGGGGGGGCCGGGGAGCTGTTTTTT.

CDR3 sequence reads: CASSLSLAAREQYF. CDR3 DNA sequence: TGTGCCAGCAGCTTGTCACTAGCCGCTCGGGAGCAGTACTTC. V is TRBV5-6 and J is TRBJ2-7, with D possibly TRBD2 on 6 matching bases. The CDR3 has 14 amino acids. Trimming took off 1 base at V and 7 bases at J, with 15 bases between the two ends. The germline CDR1 and CDR2 sequences are SGHDT and YYEEEE.

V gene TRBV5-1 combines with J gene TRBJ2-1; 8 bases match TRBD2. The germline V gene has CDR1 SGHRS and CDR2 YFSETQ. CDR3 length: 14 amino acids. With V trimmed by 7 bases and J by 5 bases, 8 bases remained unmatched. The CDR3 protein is CASQRESNNNEQFF. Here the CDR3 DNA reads TGCGCCAGCCAGCGGGAGTCGAATAACAATGAGCAGTTCTTC.

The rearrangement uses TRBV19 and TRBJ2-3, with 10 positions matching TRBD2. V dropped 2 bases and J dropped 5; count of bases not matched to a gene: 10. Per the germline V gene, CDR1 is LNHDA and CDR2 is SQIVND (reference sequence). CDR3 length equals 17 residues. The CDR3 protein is CASSIQASGGAGDTQYF. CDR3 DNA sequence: TGTGCCAGTAGTATACAGGCGAGCGGGGGGGCAGGAGATACGCAGTATTTT.

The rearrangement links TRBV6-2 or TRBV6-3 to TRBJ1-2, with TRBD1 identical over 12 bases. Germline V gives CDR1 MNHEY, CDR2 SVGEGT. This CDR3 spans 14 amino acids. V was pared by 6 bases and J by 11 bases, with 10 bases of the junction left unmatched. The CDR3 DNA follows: TGTGCCAGCAGCAGCTTGGGACAGGGGGCTGAATACACCTTC. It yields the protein CASSSLGQGAEYTF.

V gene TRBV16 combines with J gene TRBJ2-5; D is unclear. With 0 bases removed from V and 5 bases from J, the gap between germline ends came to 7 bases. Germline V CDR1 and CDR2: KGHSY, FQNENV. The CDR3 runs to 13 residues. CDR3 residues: CASSQSAGETQYF. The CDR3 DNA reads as TGTGCCAGCAGCCAATCGGCCGGGGAGACCCAGTACTTC.

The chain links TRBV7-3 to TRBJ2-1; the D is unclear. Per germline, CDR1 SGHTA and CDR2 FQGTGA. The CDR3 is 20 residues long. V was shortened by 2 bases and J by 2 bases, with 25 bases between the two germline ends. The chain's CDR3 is CASSLGPYEAFGSPYNEQFF. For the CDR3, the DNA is TGTGCCAGCAGCTTAGGTCCCTATGAGGCTTTCGGCTCCCCCTACAATGAGCAGTTCTTC.

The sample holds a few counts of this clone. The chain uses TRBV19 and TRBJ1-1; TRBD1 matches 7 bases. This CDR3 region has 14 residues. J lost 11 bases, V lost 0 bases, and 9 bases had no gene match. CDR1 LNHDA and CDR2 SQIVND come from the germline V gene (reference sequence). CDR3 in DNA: TGTGCCAGTAGTATAGATAAAAGGGACAGAAAGGCTTTCTTT. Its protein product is CASSIDKRDRKAFF.

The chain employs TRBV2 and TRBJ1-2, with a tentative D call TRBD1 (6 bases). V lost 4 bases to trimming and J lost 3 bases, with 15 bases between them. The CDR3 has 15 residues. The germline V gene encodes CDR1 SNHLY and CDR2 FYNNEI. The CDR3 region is CASSVGQSPYYGYTF. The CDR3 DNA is TGTGCCAGCAGTGTGGGACAATCGCCCTACTATGGCTACACCTTC.

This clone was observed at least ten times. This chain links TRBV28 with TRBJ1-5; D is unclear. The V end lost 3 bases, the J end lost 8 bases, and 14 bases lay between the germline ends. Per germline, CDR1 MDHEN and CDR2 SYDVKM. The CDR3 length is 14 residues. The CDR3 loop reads CASSFEGGGKPQHF. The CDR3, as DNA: TGTGCCAGCAGTTTTGAGGGAGGTGGAAAGCCCCAGCATTTT.

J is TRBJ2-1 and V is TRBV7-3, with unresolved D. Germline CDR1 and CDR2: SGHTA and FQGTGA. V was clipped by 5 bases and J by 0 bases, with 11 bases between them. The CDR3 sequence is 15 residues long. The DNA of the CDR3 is TGTGCCAGCAGCCCAGGTCCATTCTCCTACAATGAGCAGTTCTTC. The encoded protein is CASSPGPFSYNEQFF.

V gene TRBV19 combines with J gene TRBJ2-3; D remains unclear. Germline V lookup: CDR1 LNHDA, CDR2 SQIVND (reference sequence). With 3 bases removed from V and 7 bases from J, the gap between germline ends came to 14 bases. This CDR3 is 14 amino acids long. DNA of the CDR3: TGTGCCAGTAGTATTGTTGGCTCATCCCATACGCAGTATTTT. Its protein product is CASSIVGSSHTQYF. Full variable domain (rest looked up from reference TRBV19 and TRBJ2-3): DGGITQSPKYLFRKEGQNVTLSCEQNLNHDAMYWYRQDPGQGLRLIYYSQIVNDFQKGDIAEGYSVSREKKESFPLTVTSAQKNPTAFYLCASSIVGSSHTQYFGPGTRLTVL.

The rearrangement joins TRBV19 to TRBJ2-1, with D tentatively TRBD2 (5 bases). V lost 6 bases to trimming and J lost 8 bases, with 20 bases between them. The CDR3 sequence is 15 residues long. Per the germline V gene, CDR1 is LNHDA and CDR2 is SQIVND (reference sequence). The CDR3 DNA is TGTGCCAGTAGCGACCCGACTACCTCTACAGATGAGCAGTTCTTC. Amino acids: CASSDPTTSTDEQFF.

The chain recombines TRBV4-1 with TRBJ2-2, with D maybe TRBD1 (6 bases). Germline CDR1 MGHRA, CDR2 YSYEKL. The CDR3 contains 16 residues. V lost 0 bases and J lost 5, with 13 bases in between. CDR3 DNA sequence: TGCGCCAGCAGCCAAGATCTGGGGGCGCGGACCGGGGAGCTGTTTTTT. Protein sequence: CASSQDLGARTGELFF.